This T cell receptor beta chain was documented in a study of Graves' ophthalmopathy and Graves' hyperthyroidism. Study results and caveats: The model predicted progression of ophthalmopathy with a sensitivity of roughly 66%, and its specificity was 72.22%.

Ophthalmopathy cases showed moderate-to-severe activity, scoring CAS ≥3 and NOSPECS ≥4, with duration under 3 months. Certain patients, namely those with other autoimmune diseases, uncontrolled infections, pregnancy or lactation, were excluded. Isolation of PBMCs was performed using over 8.5 ml of fresh peripheral blood. Amplification targeted the TCR beta CDR3 regions, with RNA transcripts as the source material. An initial RT-PCR round employing HTBI primers preceded a second-round multiplex PCR. TCRdb redid the calling of the multiplex PCR reads with MiXCR, one entry per CDR3 protein. The sample records under 250,000 distinct CDR3 sequences, around a fifth being singletons. The CDR3 totals 13 residues. Germline assignment: CDR1 SGHVS and CDR2 FQNEAQ. V lost 5 bases, J lost 4 bases, and 2 bases stayed unmatched. In this sample, this clonotype turned up many times. Its target is not known.

This receptor was taken from a woman between 50 and 59 years old with Graves' ophthalmopathy. The J gene is TRBJ1-3, the V gene TRBV7-8, with 7 bases matching TRBD1. Sequences were obtained from peripheral blood. CDR3 DNA sequence: TGTGCCAGCAGCGAGGGACAGGGAAACACCATATATTTT. Protein: CASSEGQGNTIYF.